Listed below are T cell receptor beta chains from one sample, sequenced in a study of T-cell memory formation after mild COVID-19. Each CDR3 protein gets one entry after TCRdb re-called the 5' RACE reads with MiXCR. The sample lists about 120,000 distinct CDR3 sequences, approximately 16% occurring once. The sample comprised PBMCs or a T cell subset sorted from them (not recorded which). These receptor sequences come from an adult woman who had mild COVID-19 (a few samples of this study predate the infection). Cell type and time point are not known. Both conserved end residues are part of each CDR3. The D gene is left open where the match is weak. A row's size may be missing; if present it is once, few, many or a size class.

>TRBD1|TRBJ2-1|.|TRBV18
CASSGQELGGQFF
TGTGCCAGCTCAGGACAGGAGCTAGGAGGGCAGTTCTTC
>.|TRBJ1-4|many|TRBV15
CATSRDPGTAAMGELFF
TGTGCCACCAGCAGAGATCCCGGGACGGCGGCTATGGGAGAACTGTTTTTT
>.|TRBJ2-6|few|TRBV20-1
CSARDPKGTSGANVLTF
TGCAGTGCTAGAGATCCCAAGGGAACCTCTGGGGCCAACGTCCTGACTTTC
>TRBD1|TRBJ2-1|few|TRBV7-9
CASSLRTGEAYNEQFF
TGTGCCAGCAGCTTAAGGACAGGGGAAGCCTACAATGAGCAGTTCTTC
>.|TRBJ2-2|few|TRBV11-2
CASSLEGARTGELFF
TGTGCCAGCAGCTTAGAGGGGGCCCGCACCGGGGAGCTGTTTTTT
>.|TRBJ2-2|.|TRBV20-1
CSARVWAGSNGELFF
TGCAGTGCTAGAGTCTGGGCGGGGAGTAACGGGGAGCTGTTTTTT
>.|TRBJ1-2|few|TRBV6-5
CASSYSKVSRGIGGYTF
TGTGCCAGCAGTTACTCGAAGGTATCCAGGGGCATCGGTGGCTACACCTTC
>.|TRBJ1-4|.|TRBV20-1
CSARGPNRATNEKLFF
TGCAGTGCTAGGGGGCCGAACAGGGCTACTAATGAAAAACTGTTTTTT
>TRBD1|TRBJ1-1|once|TRBV13
CASSLVTTGWGTEAFF
TGTGCCAGCAGCTTAGTCACGACAGGGTGGGGCACTGAAGCTTTCTTT
>.|TRBJ2-1|.|TRBV5-1
CASRPGPTSHNEQFF
TGCGCCAGCAGGCCGGGACCGACGTCCCACAATGAGCAGTTCTTC
>.|TRBJ2-2|few|TRBV5-1
CASSLMPPGELSF
TGCGCCAGCAGCTTGATGCCTCCCGGGGAGCTGTCTTTT
>.|TRBJ2-3|.|TRBV27
CASSLSPGLLTDTQYF
TGTGCCAGCAGTTTATCGCCGGGCCTCCTTACAGATACGCAGTATTTT
>.|TRBJ2-7|.|TRBV9
CASSVAGSPEYEQYF
TGTGCCAGCAGCGTAGCGGGGAGTCCCGAATACGAGCAGTACTTC
>TRBD1|TRBJ1-2|many|TRBV20-1
CSARDYRGNGYTF
TGCAGTGCTAGAGACTACAGGGGGAATGGCTACACCTTC
>.|TRBJ2-5|few|TRBV5-5
CASSLEVGGTETQYF
TGTGCCAGCAGCTTGGAGGTCGGAGGCACCGAGACCCAGTACTTC
>.|TRBJ1-1|few|TRBV18
CASSPTGGGGNTEAFF
TGTGCCAGCTCACCAACAGGTGGCGGTGGGAACACTGAAGCTTTCTTT
>.|TRBJ1-4|few|TRBV6-2/TRBV6-3
CASSYSEIEKLFF
TGTGCCAGCAGTTACTCGGAGATTGAAAAACTGTTTTTT
>TRBD2|TRBJ2-3|many|TRBV12-3/TRBV12-4
CASSPLAGDSRQYF
TGTGCCAGCAGTCCTCTAGCGGGGGACTCTAGGCAGTATTTT
>TRBD1|TRBJ1-2|few|TRBV20-1
CSATGQGGRSYTF
TGCAGTGCTACGGGACAGGGGGGCAGGAGCTACACCTTC
>.|TRBJ1-4|.|TRBV7-2
CASSLDGQSLINEKLFF
TGTGCCAGCAGCTTAGACGGACAGAGCCTTATTAATGAAAAACTGTTTTTT
>.|TRBJ1-1|few|TRBV4-1
CASSQESQSEAFF
TGCGCCAGCAGCCAAGAGTCCCAGAGCGAAGCTTTCTTT
>TRBD1|TRBJ1-6|few|TRBV29-1
CSVSGTGGSPLHF
TGCAGCGTTTCCGGGACAGGGGGTTCACCCCTCCACTTT
>.|TRBJ2-6|few|TRBV18
CASSPRARGANVLTF
TGTGCCAGCTCACCACGGGCGCGGGGGGCCAACGTCCTGACTTTC
>TRBD2|TRBJ2-2|.|TRBV11-2
CASSPMRGGTNTGELFF
TGTGCCAGCAGCCCCATGCGGGGGGGCACGAACACCGGGGAGCTGTTTTTT
>.|TRBJ1-2|.|TRBV27
CASSLSTGLGYGYTF
TGTGCCAGCAGTTTGTCGACAGGCCTCGGATATGGCTACACCTTC
>.|TRBJ1-2|.|TRBV7-2
CASSPDAGSPNYGYTF
TGTGCCAGCAGCCCGGACGCTGGATCCCCAAACTATGGCTACACCTTC
>TRBD1|TRBJ1-1|.|TRBV24-1
CATSDFRTGHYMNTEAFF
TGTGCCACCAGTGATTTTCGGACAGGGCACTACATGAACACTGAAGCTTTCTTT
>.|TRBJ2-4|few|TRBV6-6
CASTSGLVDKNIQYF
TGTGCCAGCACGTCTGGTCTAGTCGACAAAAACATTCAGTACTTC
>.|TRBJ2-7|many|TRBV19
CASSIYRESFYEQYF
TGTGCCAGTAGTATATACCGGGAGAGTTTCTACGAGCAGTACTTC
>.|TRBJ2-1|few|TRBV15
CATSRDVVNDEQFF
TGTGCCACCAGCAGAGATGTGGTTAACGATGAGCAGTTCTTC
>.|TRBJ2-7|few|TRBV12-3/TRBV12-4
CASSLVGGREQYF
TGTGCCAGCAGTTTAGTCGGGGGGCGGGAGCAGTACTTC
>TRBD1|TRBJ2-2|once|TRBV4-2
CASRTGDRGQSGELFF
TGTGCCAGCAGAACGGGAGACAGGGGGCAATCCGGGGAGCTGTTTTTT
>TRBD1|TRBJ2-2|.|TRBV29-1
CSVAGQGGVNTGELFF
TGCAGCGTTGCTGGACAGGGTGGAGTGAACACCGGGGAGCTGTTTTTT
>.|TRBJ2-6|.|TRBV18
CASSSTGVAGANVLTF
TGTGCCAGCTCATCGACAGGTGTGGCTGGGGCCAACGTCCTGACTTTC
>TRBD1|TRBJ2-7|.|TRBV12-3/TRBV12-4
CASSSGTGSLGEQYF
TGTGCCAGCAGCTCCGGGACAGGGTCCCTTGGTGAGCAGTACTTC
>TRBD1|TRBJ1-2|.|TRBV5-1
CASSPGQGNNYGYTF
TGCGCCAGCAGCCCCGGACAGGGGAATAACTATGGCTACACCTTC
>.|TRBJ2-2|many|TRBV24-1
CATSDSRVSGELFF
TGTGCCACCAGTGATTCCAGGGTATCCGGGGAGCTGTTTTTT
>.|TRBJ2-1|.|TRBV7-2
CASSQSAAHDVYNEQFF
TGTGCCAGCAGCCAATCTGCAGCCCATGATGTATACAATGAGCAGTTCTTC
>TRBD2|TRBJ2-4|few|TRBV19
CARSRAGGRHGKNIQYF
TGTGCCAGAAGTAGAGCGGGGGGGCGGCATGGCAAAAACATTCAGTACTTC
>TRBD2|TRBJ2-3|few|TRBV10-3
CAISERGPDTQYF
TGTGCCATTTCGGAGCGGGGGCCAGATACGCAGTATTTT
>.|TRBJ2-3|.|TRBV9
CASSGGVGPLSTDTQYF
TGTGCCAGCAGCGGGGGGGTAGGGCCCCTTAGCACAGATACGCAGTATTTT
>TRBD2|TRBJ2-1|.|TRBV9
CASSVDGWAGGYNEQFF
TGTGCCAGCAGCGTAGATGGATGGGCGGGAGGCTACAATGAGCAGTTCTTC
>TRBD2|TRBJ2-7|few|TRBV12-3/TRBV12-4
CASSPIAGGAYEQYF
TGTGCCAGCAGTCCCATAGCGGGAGGAGCTTACGAGCAGTACTTC
>TRBD1|TRBJ1-2|once|TRBV9
CASSSTGGRGYTF
TGTGCCAGCAGCTCGACAGGGGGCCGGGGCTACACCTTC
>TRBD1|TRBJ1-1|few|TRBV20-1
CSARGMTGHTEAFF
TGCAGTGCTAGAGGGATGACAGGGCACACTGAAGCTTTCTTT
>.|TRBJ2-1|.|TRBV20-1
CSARGRRSRMQFF
TGCAGTGCTAGGGGGCGAAGGTCTAGGATGCAGTTCTTC
>.|TRBJ2-2|.|TRBV19
CASLRTDTGELFF
TGTGCCAGTTTAAGGACGGACACCGGGGAGCTGTTTTTT
>TRBD1|TRBJ2-7|.|TRBV7-6
CASSSGQGLDEQYF
TGTGCCAGCAGCTCGGGACAGGGTTTAGACGAGCAGTACTTC